This TCR beta chain stems from a study of T-cell memory formation after mild COVID-19. The CDR3 covers 15 residues. Losses at the gene ends were 3 bases for V and 8 bases for J; bases not matched to a gene: 4. CDR1 and CDR2 (germline): SGHTA, FQGTGA. TCRdb reprocessed the 5' RACE reads via MiXCR and lists one record per CDR3 protein. The sample contains 44,000 or so distinct CDR3 sequences, less than 9.5% of which appear only once. This chain links TRBV7-3 with TRBJ2-1, with TRBD2 matching over 13 bases. This TCR derives from an adult woman who had mild COVID-19 (a few samples of this study predate the infection). Cell type and time point are not known. Sequenced input: PBMCs or a T cell subset sorted from them (not recorded which). The CDR3 is CASSLWTSGSDEQFF. DNA of the CDR3: TGTGCCAGCAGCTTGTGGACTAGCGGGAGCGATGAGCAGTTCTTC.